This T cell receptor beta chain was recorded in a study of response to subunit inactivated influenza vaccine. A single record per CDR3 protein comes from TCRdb applying MiXCR to the RT-PCR reads. This table holds 650,000 to 800,000 distinct CDR3 sequences, around 14% found once. The CDR3 loop spans 15 amino acids. Germline CDR1 reads SGHDN; CDR2 reads FVKESK. V was cut by 1 base and J by 5 bases, with 15 bases left in between. This clonotype occurred a few times. Its antigen is as yet unknown. Whole-study findings and limits: Authors suggested few new T cells are recruited by each seasonal influenza vaccination.

This TCR was sampled from a man aged 45 to 65 who received an inactivated influenza vaccine. The material sequenced was PBMCs from blood, taken approximately 15 days before vaccination. This chain joins TRBV14 and TRBJ2-7; D possibly corresponds to TRBD1 (7 bases). DNA for the CDR3: TGTGCCAGCAGCCAAGTGGAGGGGGCTTTTGACGAGCAGTACTTC. The encoded protein is CASSQVEGAFDEQYF.